The T cell receptor (beta chain) described here comes from a study of shared clonotypes between healthy human individuals. With 2 bases clipped from V and 4 bases from J, the junction kept 4 bases outside the gene matches. The CDR3 spans 14 residues. Germline CDR1 GTSNPN, CDR2 SVGIG (reference sequence). Method: immunoSEQ multiplex PCR; TCRdb's copy keeps in-frame clones and lacks some. Among roughly 410,000 clones listed, roughly 96% were seen once. The rearrangement links TRBV30 to TRBJ2-1; TRBD2 matches 8 bases. Sequenced: memory CD8+ T cells sorted from blood. Subset given: CD45RO+ cells pooled with CCR7-negative TemRA cells. This sequence originates from a man aged 25 to 45 in good health. The chain's CDR3 is CAWSKGGRYNEQFF. In DNA form, the CDR3 reads TGTGCCTGGAGTAAGGGCGGGAGGTACAATGAGCAGTTCTTC.